This T cell receptor beta chain was found in a study of T cell repertoires in cytomegalovirus infection. Using its own MiXCR run on the reads, TCRdb lists one record per CDR3 protein. The sample lists about 130,000 distinct CDR3 sequences; roughly 9% were seen once. V was clipped by 0 bases and J by 5 bases; unmatched bases: 5. Per the germline V gene, CDR1 is SGHRS and CDR2 is YFSETQ. This CDR3 has 16 amino acids. Ten or more counts support this clonotype. This chain uses TRBV5-1 with TRBJ1-6; TRBD1 matches 7 bases. This clonotype originated in a human donor in good health (CMV status not recorded). Some clones in this sample may be carry-over from other donors' samples. The sequenced sample consisted of PBMCs. The CDR3 DNA reads TGCGCCAGCAGCTTGGGGGACAGAGTGAATAATTCACCCCTCCACTTT. It translates to CASSLGDRVNNSPLHF.